These 31 T cell receptor beta chains originate from one sample sequenced in a study of cytomegalovirus exposure and HLA in healthy donors. PCR primers comprised 60 Vbeta and 13 Jbeta primers. Profiling relied on immunoSEQ multiplex PCR, and the TCRdb table lists in-frame clones only, not all of them. The sample records about 280,000 clones, about 87% being singletons. The sequenced sample consisted of PBMCs. The receptors here all came from a woman younger than 35 in good health and CMV-seronegative.

This chain uses TRBV4-2 with TRBJ1-5; no definite D call. The CDR3 contains 16 residues. The germline CDR1 and CDR2 sequences are LGHNA and YNFKEQ. With 0 bases removed from V and 7 bases from J, the gap between germline ends came to 16 bases. The CDR3: CASSQDPNSARQPQHF. The CDR3 nucleotides read TGTGCCAGCAGCCAAGACCCTAACAGTGCTCGACAGCCCCAGCATTTT.

V is TRBV6-5 and J is TRBJ2-5; D gene ambiguous. The end of the DNA aligns better with TRBJ2-7, so the J call may be wrong. Germline CDR1 and CDR2: MNHEY and SVGAGI. The CDR3 runs 14 residues. CDR3 sequence (DNA): TGTGCCAGCAGTAACAGACCGAATCCCTACGAGCAGTACTTC. This translates into CASSNRPNPYEQYF.

This rearrangement joins TRBV9 to TRBJ2-6; D might be TRBD1 (6 bases). The CDR3 runs to 15 residues. Germline V gene data show CDR1 as SGDLS and CDR2 as YYNGEE. Trimming removed 3 bases at V and 4 bases at J, with 11 bases between. This chain's CDR3 is CASSEGVTGANVLTF. As DNA, the CDR3 is TGTGCCAGCAGCGAGGGGGTTACGGGGGCCAACGTCCTGACTTTC. The entire variable domain, with the rest obtained from reference TRBV9 and TRBJ2-6, is as follows: DSGVTQTPKHLITATGQRVTLRCSPRSGDLSVYWYQQSLDQGLQFLIQYYNGEERAKGNILERFSAQQFPDLHSELNLSSLELGDSALYFCASSEGVTGANVLTFGAGSRLTVL.

The CDR3 nucleotides read TGTGCCAGCAGCGAGGGCAGCTACCCCTACGAGCAGTACTTC. This gives the protein CASSEGSYPYEQYF. The rearrangement links TRBV2 to TRBJ2-7; D possibly corresponds to TRBD2 (5 bases). The CDR3 totals 14 residues. From germline, CDR1 is SNHLY and CDR2 FYNNEI. With 6 bases removed from V and 2 bases from J, the gap between germline ends came to 14 bases.

This clone was counted between two and nine times. The genes are TRBV12-2 and TRBJ1-1. TRBV12-2 is a pseudogene locus. CDR3 length: 8 amino acids. The CDR3 sequence: CLITEAFF. The CDR3 DNA is TGCCTTATCACTGAAGCTTTCTTT.

This clone appeared a single time. V and J are TRBV4-1 and TRBJ2-5, with D uncertain. The V gene's germline CDR1 is MGHRA and CDR2 YSYEKL. This CDR3 is 13 amino acids long. V was cut by 1 base and J by 4 bases, with 7 bases left in between. In DNA form, the CDR3 reads TGCGCCAGCAGCCAAGTTCTTTTAGAGACCCAGTACTTC. Protein product: CASSQVLLETQYF.

The chain uses TRBV11-2 and TRBJ1-2; D is possibly TRBD1 (6 bases). The CDR3 spans 14 residues. Germline lookup yields CDR1 SGHAT and CDR2 FQNNGV. With 5 bases removed from V and 5 bases from J, the gap between germline ends came to 15 bases. The DNA for the CDR3 is TGTGCCAGCAGCCTCGGACAGAACGTATATGGCTACACCTTC. This sequence encodes CASSLGQNVYGYTF.

V gene TRBV9 combines with J gene TRBJ1-6; 9 bases align to TRBD1. CDR3 length: 14 residues. V lost 4 bases and J lost 8; bases outside the gene matches: 4. In germline, CDR1 is SGDLS, CDR2 YYNGEE. The CDR3 loop is CASSTTGGDSPLHF. The CDR3 DNA reads TGTGCCAGCAGCACCACAGGGGGCGATTCACCCCTCCACTTT.

This clone has just one count. The chain employs TRBV5-6 and TRBJ2-4; D is possibly TRBD1 (5 bases). Trimming took off 4 bases at V and 8 bases at J, with 7 bases between the two ends. The CDR3 totals 11 residues. CDR1 and CDR2 (germline): SGHDT, YYEEEE. The CDR3 DNA reads as TGTGCCAGCAGCATCAGGGACATTCAGTACTTC. Translating gives CASSIRDIQYF.

The rearrangement joins TRBV12-5 to TRBJ1-5, with D unclear. CDR1 and CDR2 from the germline V gene are LGHNT and FRNRAP. The CDR3 runs 13 residues. V was trimmed by 3 bases and J by 4 bases, leaving 7 bases between them. The CDR3: CASGFGGNQPQHF. The CDR3 DNA reads as TGTGCTAGTGGTTTCGGAGGGAATCAGCCCCAGCATTTT.

The CDR3 loop is CASSQEGNEQFF. The CDR3 DNA is TGTGCCAGCAGCCAGGAGGGGAATGAGCAGTTCTTC. V is TRBV13 and J is TRBJ2-1, with D possibly being TRBD2 (6 bases). The V end was cut by 5 bases, the J end by 7 bases, with 9 bases between. The CDR3 runs 12 residues. Germline CDR1 reads PRHDT; CDR2 reads FYEKMQ (reference sequence).

The sample holds one count of this clone. This rearrangement joins TRBV5-6 to TRBJ1-5, with D maybe TRBD1 (5 bases). This CDR3 comprises 15 residues. The V gene lost 1 base and the J gene lost 4 bases, with 12 bases spanning the gap. CDR1 and CDR2 from the germline V gene are SGHDT and YYEEEE. CDR3 nucleotides: TGTGCCAGCAGCTTGAGCACAGGCTCGAATCAGCCCCAGCATTTT. Its protein product is CASSLSTGSNQPQHF.

J is TRBJ1-1 and V is TRBV19; a weak D match, TRBD1 (5 bases). Germline lookup yields CDR1 LNHDA and CDR2 SQIVND (reference sequence). V lost 3 bases to trimming and J lost 4 bases, with 12 bases between them. The CDR3 extends over 14 amino acids. In nucleotides, the CDR3 is TGTGCCAGTAGTATTGTAGGGGCTCGCACTGAAGCTTTCTTT. This translates into CASSIVGARTEAFF.

This rearrangement joins TRBV11-2 to TRBJ1-4, with D unresolved. The CDR3 totals 16 residues. Looked up from germline, CDR1 is SGHAT and CDR2 is FQNNGV. V shed 3 bases and J shed 7 bases, with 18 bases lying between them. In DNA, the CDR3 is TGTGCCAGCAGCTTCACCTCGGGATTCGCTAGTGAAAAACTGTTTTTT. Translation: CASSFTSGFASEKLFF.

The genes are TRBV19 and TRBJ2-6; TRBD1 matches at 7 bases. J lost 0 bases, V lost 6 bases, and 8 bases had no gene match. Germline assignment: CDR1 LNHDA and CDR2 SQIVND (reference sequence). The CDR3 length is 17 residues. The CDR3 DNA follows: TGTGCCAGTAGCCCAGGGACAGTGACCTCTGGGGCCAACGTCCTGACTTTC. Protein product: CASSPGTVTSGANVLTF.

The V and J genes are TRBV27 and TRBJ1-1; D may be TRBD1 (5 bases). V lost 6 bases, J lost 4 bases, and 15 bases lay in between. This CDR3 has 14 residues. Germline CDR1 MNHEY, CDR2 SMNVEV (reference sequence). This chain's CDR3 is CASSLQGVGTEAFF. For the CDR3, the DNA is TGTGCCAGCAGCCTCCAGGGTGTTGGCACTGAAGCTTTCTTT.

This rearrangement joins TRBV4-1 to TRBJ1-1, with a weak D call TRBD1 (5 bases). Germline lookup yields CDR1 MGHRA and CDR2 YSYEKL. The CDR3 has 14 amino acids. V was shortened by 1 base and J by 1 base, with 7 bases between the two germline ends. The CDR3 DNA reads as TGCGCCAGCAGCCAAGGGACAAAGAACACTGAAGCTTTCTTT. Protein product: CASSQGTKNTEAFF.

A single count supports this clone. V gene TRBV30 combines with J gene TRBJ2-3, with 10 bases aligning to TRBD2. There are 14 residues in the CDR3. Germline loops: CDR1 GTSNPN, CDR2 SVGIG (reference sequence). V was pared by 0 bases and J by 8 bases, with 5 bases of the junction left unmatched. The CDR3 is CAWSVSGGHVTQYF. In DNA form, the CDR3 reads TGTGCCTGGAGTGTTAGCGGGGGGCACGTTACGCAGTATTTT.

The rearrangement joins TRBV7-2 to TRBJ1-5; tentatively, D is TRBD1 (5 bases). The CDR3 loop spans 16 amino acids. V was cut by 5 bases and J by 1 base, with 15 bases left in between. Looked up from germline, CDR1 is SGHTA and CDR2 is FQGNSA. This chain's CDR3 is CASSMRGGGSNQPQHF. The DNA of the CDR3 is TGTGCCAGCAGCATGAGGGGAGGTGGAAGCAATCAGCCCCAGCATTTT.

This chain uses TRBV11-1 with TRBJ2-7; 8 bases align to TRBD1. This CDR3 contains 15 residues. Germline assignment: CDR1 SGHAT and CDR2 FQDESV (reference sequence). V gave up 2 bases and J gave up 4 bases; unmatched junction bases: 7. The CDR3 DNA reads TGTGCCAGCAGCTTAACTGCACAGGGGGGTTACGAGCAGTACTTC. Its protein product is CASSLTAQGGYEQYF.

The rearrangement joins TRBV29-1 to TRBJ2-5; 11 nucleotides agree with TRBD2. The V gene's germline CDR1 is SQVTM and CDR2 ANQGSEA. This CDR3 region has 16 residues. The V gene end was trimmed by 4 bases and the J gene end by 2 bases; junction bases not matched to a gene: 9. The CDR3 sequence: CSVGNPGLAEQETQYF. The CDR3 region has the DNA TGCAGCGTTGGAAACCCGGGACTAGCGGAGCAAGAGACCCAGTACTTC.

CDR3 sequence (DNA): TGTGCCAGCAGTGACTACTATGGCTACACCTTC. Translating gives CASSDYYGYTF. V usage is TRBV2 and J usage is TRBJ1-2, with D unclear. The CDR3 is 11 residues long. Germline CDR1 and CDR2: SNHLY and FYNNEI. Trimming pared 3 bases from V and 3 bases from J, leaving 2 bases between.

This chain joins TRBV10-3 and TRBJ1-2; tentatively, D is TRBD1 (6 bases). This CDR3 has 15 residues. The germline gives CDR1 ENHRY, CDR2 SYGVKD. With 4 bases removed from V and 4 bases from J, the gap between germline ends came to 16 bases. CDR3 in DNA: TGTGCCATCAGTGTGGGGGGGCGGCAGGGCTATGGCTACACCTTC. Amino acid sequence: CAISVGGRQGYGYTF.

The chain carries TRBV19 and TRBJ1-3; a possible D gene is TRBD1 (5 bases). There are 14 residues in the CDR3. Looked up from germline, CDR1 is LNHDA and CDR2 is SQIVND (reference sequence). The V end was cut by 6 bases, the J end by 2 bases, with 11 bases between. The DNA for the CDR3 is TGTGCCAGTAGCCCCGACAGCCCTGGAAACACCATATATTTT. Translating it yields CASSPDSPGNTIYF.

The chain joins TRBV5-4 to TRBJ2-2; D gene uncertain. Germline CDR1 is SGHNT and CDR2 is YYREEE (reference sequence). The CDR3 spans 14 residues. The V and J ends lost 0 bases and 1 base respectively, with 4 bases between them. The CDR3 is CASSLGRNTGELFF. DNA for the CDR3: TGTGCCAGCAGCTTGGGCAGGAACACCGGGGAGCTGTTTTTT.

The V call is TRBV30, the J call TRBJ1-2; D gene unclear. Trimming cost V 2 bases and J 8 bases, with 9 bases left between them. Germline lookup yields CDR1 GTSNPN and CDR2 SVGIG (reference sequence). CDR3 length equals 11 residues. The CDR3 nucleotides are TGTGCCTGGAGTCCCGAGGCCGGCTACACCTTC. Protein product: CAWSPEAGYTF.

V usage is TRBV5-1 and J usage is TRBJ2-5; D gene ambiguous. The length of the CDR3 is 13 residues. Germline loops: CDR1 SGHRS, CDR2 YFSETQ. V was clipped by 3 bases and J by 5 bases, with 11 bases between them. CDR3 loop: CASSSKYSETQYF. Written as DNA, the CDR3 is TGCGCCAGCAGCTCGAAATATAGCGAGACCCAGTACTTC.

The genes are TRBV5-5 and TRBJ2-7; TRBD1 might be the D (6 bases). The CDR3 spans 13 residues. Germline V gives CDR1 SGHKS, CDR2 YYEKEE (reference sequence). Trimming removed 2 bases at V and 5 bases at J, with 11 bases between. The DNA of the CDR3 is TGTGCCAGCAGCTTCCCAGGGGTCGACGAGCAGTACTTC. Amino acid sequence: CASSFPGVDEQYF.

The CDR3 DNA is TGTGCCAGTACAGGGGGCCGGGGGGCTGCAACTAATGAAAAACTGTTTTTT. This codes for CASTGGRGAATNEKLFF. This chain connects TRBV9 to TRBJ1-4, with TRBD1 matching 9 bases. This CDR3 has 17 amino acids. Per the germline V gene, CDR1 is SGDLS and CDR2 is YYNGEE. V lost 8 bases and J lost 0; bases outside the gene matches: 11.

This sequence joins TRBV6-5 and TRBJ1-2, with D possibly TRBD1 on 6 matching bases. The CDR3 consists of 16 residues. Germline lookup yields CDR1 MNHEY and CDR2 SVGAGI. V lost 0 bases to trimming and J lost 0 bases, with 11 bases between them. CDR3 bases: TGTGCCAGCAGTTACTCCGTTGGGGGCGCTAACTATGGCTACACCTTC. Amino acids: CASSYSVGGANYGYTF.

The chain links TRBV9 to TRBJ1-1; D gene uncertain. Germline values: CDR1 SGDLS, CDR2 YYNGEE. The CDR3 has 14 amino acids. Trimming left V 2 bases short and J 0 bases short, with 8 bases between. The DNA for the CDR3 is TGTGCCAGCAGCGTTGGGCAGTTGAACACTGAAGCTTTCTTT. It translates to CASSVGQLNTEAFF.